This TCR beta chain stems from a study of CD8 T cells in Susac syndrome. Random hexamers were used to reverse transcribe the RNA input (about 0.5 to 1 ug). Across 54 Vbeta and 13 Jbeta, immunoSEQ multiplex PCR amplified TCR beta CDR3. TCRdb called the immunoSEQ multiplex PCR reads again in MiXCR, with one record for every CDR3 protein. The sample yields about 210,000 distinct CDR3 sequences, about 93% seen once. It was healthy donors who served as the controls, matched for age and sex. The TCR sequence derives from a human donor in good health. Sample: CD4+ T cells from PBMCs.

The CDR3 DNA reads TGCAGTTCAGGGGAGACCTGGGAGACCCAGTACTTC. Its translation: CSSGETWETQYF. The chain carries TRBV20-1 and TRBJ2-5, with TRBD1 as a possible D gene (6 bases). Germline values: CDR1 DFQATT, CDR2 SNEGSKA (reference sequence). The CDR3 is 12 residues long. Trimming left V 8 bases short and J 5 bases short, with 15 bases between.